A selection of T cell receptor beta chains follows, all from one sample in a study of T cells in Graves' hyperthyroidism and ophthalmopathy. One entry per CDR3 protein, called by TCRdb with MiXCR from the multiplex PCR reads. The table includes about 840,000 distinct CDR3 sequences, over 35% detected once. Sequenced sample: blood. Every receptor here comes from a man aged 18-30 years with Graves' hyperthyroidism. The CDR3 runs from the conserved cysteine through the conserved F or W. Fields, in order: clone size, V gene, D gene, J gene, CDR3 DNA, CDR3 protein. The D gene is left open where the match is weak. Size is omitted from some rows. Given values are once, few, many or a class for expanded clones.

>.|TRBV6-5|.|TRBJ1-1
TGTGCCAGCAGTCCAGGGGATGGCACTGAAGCTTTCTTT
CASSPGDGTEAFF
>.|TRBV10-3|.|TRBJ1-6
TGTGCCATCAGTGAGTCGACAGGAACGCCCTGGCCACCCCTCCACTTT
CAISESTGTPWPPLHF
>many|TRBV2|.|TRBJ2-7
TGTGCCAGCAGTGAGACAGGAGCCTACGAGCAGTACTTC
CASSETGAYEQYF
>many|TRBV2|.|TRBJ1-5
TGTGCCAGCTGTGTGGGTACTCATCAGCCCCAGCATTTT
CASCVGTHQPQHF
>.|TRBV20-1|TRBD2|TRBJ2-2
TGCAGTGCTAGAGATCTAGCGGGAGAAACCGGGGAGCTGTTTTTT
CSARDLAGETGELFF
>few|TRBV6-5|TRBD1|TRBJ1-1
TGTGCCAGCAGTTACTCACAGGGGGCGAACACTGAAGCTTTCTTT
CASSYSQGANTEAFF
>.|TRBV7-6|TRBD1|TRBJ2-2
TGTGCCAGCAGCTTGCCACGGGACAGGGGCCTTACGAACACCGGGGAGCTGTTTTTT
CASSLPRDRGLTNTGELFF
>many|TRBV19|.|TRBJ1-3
TGTGCCAGCCGGCGGCAGGGAAACTCTGGAAACACCATATATTTT
CASRRQGNSGNTIYF
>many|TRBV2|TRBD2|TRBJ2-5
TGTGCCAGCAGTGCCCCCACGGGACTAGCGGGGAGGCAAGAGACCCAGTACTTC
CASSAPTGLAGRQETQYF
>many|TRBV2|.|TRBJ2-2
TGTGCCAGCAGTGTGTCTACCTCCACCGGGGAGCTGTTTTTT
CASSVSTSTGELFF
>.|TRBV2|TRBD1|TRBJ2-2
TGTGCCAGCAGACCCGACAGGGGCGGCACCGGGGAGCTGTTTTTT
CASRPDRGGTGELFF
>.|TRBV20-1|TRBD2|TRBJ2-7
TGCAGTGCTAAAGATAGCGGGAGGATTTACGAGCAGTACTTC
CSAKDSGRIYEQYF
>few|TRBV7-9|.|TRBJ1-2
TGTGCCAGCAGCTTCGCTTCCATGAACTATGGCTACACCTTC
CASSFASMNYGYTF
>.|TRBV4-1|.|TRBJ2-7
TGCGCCAGCAGCCAAGTAACCGATGGGGGGGAGCAGTACTTC
CASSQVTDGGEQYF
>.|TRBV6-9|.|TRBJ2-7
TGTGCCAGCAACAGTAGAGGGTCCTACGAGCAGTACTTC
CASNSRGSYEQYF
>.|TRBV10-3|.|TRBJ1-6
TGTGCCAGCAGTGACACAGGGACCAAAAATTCACCCCTCCACTTT
CASSDTGTKNSPLHF
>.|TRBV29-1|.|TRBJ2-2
TGCAGCGTTGAGGACCCCTGGGAGCTGTTTTTT
CSVEDPWELFF
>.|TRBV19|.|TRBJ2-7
TGTGCCAGTAGCGCAGGACAACCCCGCTACTACGAGCAGTACTTC
CASSAGQPRYYEQYF